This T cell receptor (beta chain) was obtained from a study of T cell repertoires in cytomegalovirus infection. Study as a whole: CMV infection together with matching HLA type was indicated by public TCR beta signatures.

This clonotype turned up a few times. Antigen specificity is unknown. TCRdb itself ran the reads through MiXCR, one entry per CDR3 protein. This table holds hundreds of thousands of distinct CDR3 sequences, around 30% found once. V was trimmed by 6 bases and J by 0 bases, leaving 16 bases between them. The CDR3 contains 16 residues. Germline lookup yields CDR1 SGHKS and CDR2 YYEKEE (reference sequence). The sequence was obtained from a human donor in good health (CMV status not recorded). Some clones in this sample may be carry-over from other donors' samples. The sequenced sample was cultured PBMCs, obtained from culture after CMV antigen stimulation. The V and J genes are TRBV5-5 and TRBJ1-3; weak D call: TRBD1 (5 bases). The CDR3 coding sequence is TGTGCCAGCAACGCCCGATCAGGGTTCTCTGGAAACACCATATATTTT. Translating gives CASNARSGFSGNTIYF.